These T cell receptor beta chains were read from a single sample in a study of T-cell memory formation after mild COVID-19. TCRdb analysed the 5' RACE reads with MiXCR anew, one entry per CDR3 protein. The table shows about 400,000 distinct CDR3 sequences, with roughly 15% occurring only once. The sample consisted of PBMCs or a T cell subset sorted from them (not recorded which). These receptors all come from a man aged 18 to 29 who had mild COVID-19 (a few samples of this study predate the infection). Cell type and time point are not known. The CDR3 runs from the conserved cysteine through the conserved F or W. The order of the fields is J gene, V gene, D gene, clone size, CDR3 DNA, CDR3 protein. A D gene is named only where the DNA matches it firmly. A clone size is listed for some rows: how often the clone was seen (once, few, many), or a class if it is expanded.

TRBJ2-7,TRBV12-3/TRBV12-4,TRBD1,few,TGTGCCAGCAGTGGGACAGGGGGCCCCTCCTACGAGCAGTACTTC,CASSGTGGPSYEQYF
TRBJ1-2,TRBV30,-,few,TGTGCTTATTATACACAGGGTCAGGGCTATGGCTACACCTTC,CAYYTQGQGYGYTF
TRBJ2-1,TRBV14,TRBD2,-,TGTGCCAGCAGCCAATTTCTGAGCTGGGAGGGGTTAAATGAGCAGTTCTTC,CASSQFLSWEGLNEQFF
TRBJ2-2,TRBV6-2/TRBV6-3,TRBD2,few,TGTGCCAGCAACCTTAGCGGGGGCACCGGGGAGCTGTTTTTT,CASNLSGGTGELFF
TRBJ2-5,TRBV11-2,-,few,TGTGCCAGCAGCTCTAGGGGGGGGCGCAGGGAGACCCAGTACTTC,CASSSRGGRRETQYF
TRBJ2-7,TRBV7-4,-,few,TGTGCCAGCAGCGGTAGAGGGGGAACCTACGAGCAGTACTTC,CASSGRGGTYEQYF
TRBJ1-4,TRBV5-1,TRBD1,few,TGCGCCAGCAGCCCCCCAAAGGGGGCGGAAGAAAAACTGTTTTTT,CASSPPKGAEEKLFF
TRBJ2-3,TRBV11-2,-,-,TGTGCCAGCAGCCCCGGGGACTTGATCCCAGATACGCAGTATTTT,CASSPGDLIPDTQYF
TRBJ2-1,TRBV5-1,-,many,TGCGCCAGCAGCTTGGAGAGGGGCGAGCAGTTCTTC,CASSLERGEQFF
TRBJ2-2,TRBV11-2,TRBD1,few,TGTGCCAGCAGCCCGGACCCCGGACAGGGGCGAACCGGGGAGCTGTTTTTT,CASSPDPGQGRTGELFF
TRBJ1-1,TRBV4-1,-,-,TGCGCCAGCAGCCCCCAGGGCGGGGGTGAAGCTTTCTTT,CASSPQGGGEAFF
TRBJ1-1,TRBV5-4,TRBD1,-,TGTGCCAGCTTGGGACAGGCGAACACTGAAGCTTTCTTT,CASLGQANTEAFF
TRBJ2-1,TRBV12-3/TRBV12-4,-,few,TGTGCCAGCAGTTCCCTGCGGTGGGAGCACAATGAGCAGTTCTTC,CASSSLRWEHNEQFF
TRBJ1-1,TRBV14,TRBD1,-,TGTGCCAGCAGCTTACAGGGGGTCGGGAACACTGAAGCTTTCTTT,CASSLQGVGNTEAFF
TRBJ2-1,TRBV12-3/TRBV12-4,-,few,TGTGCCAGCAGTTTTGAGGGGGGAACCTACAATGAGCAGTTCTTC,CASSFEGGTYNEQFF
TRBJ2-2,TRBV12-3/TRBV12-4,-,few,TGTGCCAGCAGACGCGGATCGGGGGTCACCGGGGAGCTGTTTTTT,CASRRGSGVTGELFF
TRBJ2-5,TRBV2,-,-,TGTGCCAGCAGTGCAGGGAAAGAGACCCAGTACTTC,CASSAGKETQYF
TRBJ2-5,TRBV20-1,TRBD2,few,TGCAGTGCTCCTGGACTAGCGTCGGAGACCCAGTACTTC,CSAPGLASETQYF
TRBJ1-6,TRBV6-2/TRBV6-3,TRBD1,-,TGTGCCAGCACGGGACAGGAGGATTCACCCCTCCACTTT,CASTGQEDSPLHF
TRBJ1-1,TRBV15,-,-,TGTGCCACCAGCAGAGATAGACAGAGAACTGAAGCTTTCTTT,CATSRDRQRTEAFF
TRBJ2-7,TRBV4-1,-,few,TGCGCCAGCAGCCAAGGGTCCCGGGGCTCTGCGGGGGAGCAGTACTTC,CASSQGSRGSAGEQYF
TRBJ1-2,TRBV2,TRBD1,few,TGTGCCAGCAGTGATTTCGGACAGGGCTATGGCTACACCTTC,CASSDFGQGYGYTF
TRBJ1-2,TRBV4-1,-,-,TGCGCCAGCAGCCAAGGCCTGGGGTACAGCACCTTC,CASSQGLGYSTF
TRBJ1-4,TRBV11-2,-,-,TGTGCCAGCAGCACCCACCCTGGAAAACTGTTTTTT,CASSTHPGKLFF
TRBJ2-7,TRBV5-6,TRBD1,few,TGTGCCAGCAGGCCGGACAGGGTAAGGAGTGAGCAGTACTTC,CASRPDRVRSEQYF
TRBJ2-7,TRBV12-3/TRBV12-4,TRBD1,-,TGTGCCAGCAGGGCGACGGGACAGGGGTGGTGCGAGCAGTACTTC,CASRATGQGWCEQYF
TRBJ2-7,TRBV4-3,TRBD1,few,TGCGCCAGCAGCCAAGATCTAACAGGGGCCTACGAGCAGTACTTC,CASSQDLTGAYEQYF
TRBJ2-6,TRBV9,-,-,TGTGCCAGCAGCGTAGCAAGTGGGCGGATCTCTGGGGCCAACGTCCTGACTTTC,CASSVASGRISGANVLTF
TRBJ1-2,TRBV4-3,-,few,TGCGCCAGCAGCCAAGATAGAGGGTTTAGCTATGGCTACACCTTC,CASSQDRGFSYGYTF
TRBJ2-4,TRBV18,TRBD2,few,TGTGCCAGCTCACCCACTAGCGGGGCTCTAGCCAAAAACATTCAGTACTTC,CASSPTSGALAKNIQYF